Each of the 14 T cell receptor beta chains below was sequenced from the same sample in a study of PD-L1 blockade in urothelial cancer. Produced via immunoSEQ multiplex PCR; TCRdb's table is partial and in-frame only. Counted here are 95,000 to 100,000 clones, around 87% occurring once; the ten biggest clones make up about 2%. Described time point: pretreatment peripheral blood. The material was PBMCs, obtained around atezolizumab (anti-PD-L1) treatment. The receptors were gathered from a man in his 60s with urothelial cancer.

The chain links TRBV5-4 to TRBJ2-5; 10 nucleotides line up with TRBD1. The CDR3 has 19 residues. Germline V gives CDR1 SGHNT, CDR2 YYREEE (reference sequence). Trimming removed 2 bases from V and 4 bases from J; junction bases left unmatched: 17. CDR3 sequence (DNA): TGTGCCAGCAGCTTTATACAAGTGACAGGGGGCTCAGGTCGAGAGACCCAGTACTTC. Translated, it gives CASSFIQVTGGSGRETQYF.

Only a few counts were recorded for this clone. The V gene is TRBV4-3, the J gene TRBJ2-1, with 7 bases identical to TRBD2. V was pared by 0 bases and J by 4 bases, with 3 bases of the junction left unmatched. This CDR3 comprises 15 residues. CDR1 and CDR2 (germline): LGHNA, YSLEER. The CDR3 coding sequence is TGCGCCAGCAGCCAAGAGGAGGGACTATACAATGAGCAGTTCTTC. Its translation: CASSQEEGLYNEQFF.

This clone was recorded only once. This sequence joins TRBV6-1 and TRBJ1-1; 8 bases fit TRBD1. The CDR3 is 13 amino acids. The germline V gene encodes CDR1 MNHNS and CDR2 SASEGT. Trimming removed 7 bases from V and 4 bases from J; junction bases left unmatched: 5. CDR3 loop: CASKTGGGTEAFF. The CDR3 region has the DNA TGTGCCAGCAAAACAGGGGGAGGCACTGAAGCTTTCTTT.

This chain connects TRBV9 to TRBJ1-5; 8 bases are a match to TRBD1. This CDR3 has 16 residues. The germline CDR1 and CDR2 sequences are SGDLS and YYNGEE. Trimming took 3 bases from V and 5 from J; bases not matched to a gene: 10. The CDR3 DNA follows: TGTGCCAGCAGCGCCCACAAGGGACAGGTCGATCAGCCCCAGCATTTT. Its translation is CASSAHKGQVDQPQHF.

This rearrangement joins TRBV5-1 to TRBJ1-1; D remains ambiguous. Germline loops: CDR1 SGHRS, CDR2 YFSETQ. Trimming left V 2 bases short and J 1 base short, with 12 bases between. The CDR3 covers 15 residues. The CDR3 sequence is CASSLNLQPNTEAFF. The CDR3 DNA reads as TGCGCCAGCAGCTTAAATCTACAGCCGAACACTGAAGCTTTCTTT.

This chain connects TRBV30 to TRBJ2-1; 9 nucleotides line up with TRBD2. V lost 3 bases, J lost 5 bases, and 8 bases stayed unmatched. Germline V gives CDR1 GTSNPN, CDR2 SVGIG (reference sequence). The CDR3 runs 15 residues. This chain's CDR3 is CAWRRRASGNNEQFF. The DNA for the CDR3 is TGTGCCTGGAGGCGGCGGGCTAGCGGGAACAATGAGCAGTTCTTC.

The J gene is TRBJ1-2, the V gene TRBV28, with TRBD1 matching 7 bases. Germline V lookup: CDR1 MDHEN, CDR2 SYDVKM. The CDR3 spans 16 residues. Unmatched junction bases numbered 6, after V lost 0 bases and J lost 2 bases. CDR3 nucleotides: TGTGCCAGCAGTTTATGGGGGCAGGGGGTGAACTATGGCTACACCTTC. Translation: CASSLWGQGVNYGYTF.

V gene TRBV7-9 combines with J gene TRBJ2-1; no definite D call. Per the germline V gene, CDR1 is SEHNR and CDR2 is FQNEAQ (reference sequence). The CDR3 spans 14 residues. Trimming pared 2 bases from V and 8 bases from J, leaving 13 bases between. CDR3 nucleotide sequence: TGTGCCAGCAGCTTACGCGATACAAGCGATGAGCAGTTCTTC. It translates to CASSLRDTSDEQFF.

This clone was found once. The chain joins TRBV19 to TRBJ2-3; weak D call: TRBD1 (5 bases). V shed 3 bases and J shed 1 base, with 8 bases lying between them. CDR3 length: 14 residues. Per the germline V gene, CDR1 is LNHDA and CDR2 is SQIVND (reference sequence). The CDR3 region has the DNA TGTGCCAGTAGTATGGGGCAGGGCACAGATACGCAGTATTTT. Its translation: CASSMGQGTDTQYF. The full variable domain, completed using reference TRBV19 and TRBJ2-3, is DGGITQSPKYLFRKEGQNVTLSCEQNLNHDAMYWYRQDPGQGLRLIYYSQIVNDFQKGDIAEGYSVSREKKESFPLTVTSAQKNPTAFYLCASSMGQGTDTQYFGPGTRLTVL.

V gene TRBV5-1 combines with J gene TRBJ1-2; weak D call: TRBD1 (6 bases). The CDR3 contains 14 residues. Deletions cut 0 bases from V and 4 bases from J, with 10 bases between. Germline V gene data show CDR1 as SGHRS and CDR2 as YFSETQ. As DNA, the CDR3 is TGCGCCAGCAGCTTGGGGGCAGGGGCCTATGGCTACACCTTC. This gives the protein CASSLGAGAYGYTF.

The chain joins TRBV7-3 to TRBJ2-6; a possible D gene is TRBD1 (6 bases). The V end was cut by 5 bases, the J end by 0 bases, with 17 bases between. Germline V gene lookup returns CDR1 SGHTA and CDR2 FQGTGA. The CDR3 extends over 18 amino acids. Here the CDR3 reads CASSPHGTRNSGANVLTF. Written as DNA, the CDR3 is TGTGCCAGCAGCCCCCACGGGACACGTAACTCTGGGGCCAACGTCCTGACTTTC.

The J gene is TRBJ2-1, the V gene TRBV7-8, with 7 bases lining up with TRBD2. The CDR3 consists of 13 residues. Germline lookup yields CDR1 SGHVS and CDR2 FQNEAQ. V trimming: 3 bases; J trimming: 9 bases; junction bases outside the gene matches: 5. In DNA form, the CDR3 reads TGTGCCAGCAGCTTTCAGTCGGGGGGTGAGCAGTTCTTC. Residues: CASSFQSGGEQFF.

The chain has TRBV7-3 and TRBJ2-1; 9 bases map to TRBD2. The trim removed 5 bases at V and 7 bases at J, leaving 9 bases unmatched. CDR1 is SGHTA and CDR2 is FQGTGA in the germline V gene. The CDR3 contains 15 residues. CDR3 protein: CASSTIAGERNEQFF. DNA for the CDR3: TGTGCCAGCAGCACTATAGCGGGAGAGAGGAATGAGCAGTTCTTC.

The chain joins TRBV28 to TRBJ2-7, with a possible D match to TRBD2 (6 bases). CDR1 and CDR2 (germline): MDHEN, SYDVKM. Between the trimmed V and J ends, which lost 4 bases and 7 bases, there was a span of 17 bases. There are 14 residues in the CDR3. CDR3 loop: CASSYTSPLGEQYF. CDR3 coding DNA: TGTGCCAGCAGTTATACTAGCCCCCTGGGGGAGCAGTACTTC.